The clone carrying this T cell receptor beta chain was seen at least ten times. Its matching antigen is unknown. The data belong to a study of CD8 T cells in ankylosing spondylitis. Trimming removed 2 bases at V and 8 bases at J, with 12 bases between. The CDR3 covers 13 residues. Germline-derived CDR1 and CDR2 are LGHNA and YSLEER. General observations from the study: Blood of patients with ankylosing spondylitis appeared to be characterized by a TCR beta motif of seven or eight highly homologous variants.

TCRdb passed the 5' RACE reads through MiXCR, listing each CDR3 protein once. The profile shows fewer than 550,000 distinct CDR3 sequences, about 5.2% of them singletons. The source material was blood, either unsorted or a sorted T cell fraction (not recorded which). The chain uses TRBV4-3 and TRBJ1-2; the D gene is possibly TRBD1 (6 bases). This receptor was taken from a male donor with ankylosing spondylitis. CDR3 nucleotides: TGCGCCAGCAGCCAATCACAGGGTGACGGCTACACCTTC. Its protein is CASSQSQGDGYTF.